This T cell receptor (beta chain) was obtained from a study of blood T cell repertoires in COVID-19. The method was immunoSEQ multiplex PCR; TCRdb's version includes in-frame clones alone and lacks a portion of them. The profile shows approximately 260,000 clones, around 87% of them singletons. V was shortened by 5 bases and J by 4 bases, with 18 bases between the two germline ends. Germline V gene data show CDR1 as SGHDT and CDR2 as YYEEEE. The CDR3 runs to 15 residues. The clonotype originates from a woman aged 55-75 years with COVID-19, enrolled during active disease. The sequencing sample was made of peripheral blood. This sequence joins TRBV5-6 and TRBJ1-1; D gene uncertain. The chain's CDR3 is CASRKFGDRVTEAFF. The CDR3 coding sequence is TGTGCCAGCAGGAAATTCGGGGATAGGGTCACTGAAGCTTTCTTT.